This is a list of T cell receptor beta chains from one sample in a study of blood T cell repertoires in COVID-19. Some clones are missing from TCRdb's copy, which holds only in-frame ones; the method was immunoSEQ multiplex PCR. The sample holds 200,000 to 300,000 clones, over 80% seen once. The sample comprised peripheral blood. Receptors originate from a man aged 35-49 years with acute or convalescent COVID-19. CDR3s include the opening cysteine and the closing phenylalanine or tryptophan. The order of the fields is J gene, D gene, CDR3 length, clone size, V gene, CDR3 protein, CDR3 DNA. A D gene is named only where the DNA matches it firmly. Clone size, where shown, is once, few, many, or a class for clones that have expanded.

TRBJ1-2 TRBD1 14 . TRBV29-1 CSVLPGTGNYGYTF TGCAGCGTTTTGCCCGGGACAGGGAACTATGGCTACACCTTC
TRBJ1-2 TRBD1 16 . TRBV7-9 CASSLEWTGGNYGYTF TGTGCCAGCAGCTTAGAATGGACAGGGGGCAACTATGGCTACACCTTC
TRBJ1-1 TRBD1 16 . TRBV25-1 CASSGALGQANTEAFF TGTGCCAGCAGTGGGGCCCTCGGACAGGCTAACACTGAAGCTTTCTTT
TRBJ2-1 TRBD2 14 . TRBV19 CASTSGSSYNEQFF TGTGCCAGTACTAGCGGCAGCTCCTACAATGAGCAGTTCTTC
TRBJ2-7 . 14 . TRBV10-3 CATHRDLTSYEQYF TGTGCCACCCATCGGGATTTAACCTCCTACGAGCAGTACTTC
TRBJ1-2 . 11 . TRBV10-3 CAISEGTGYTF TGTGCCATCAGTGAGGGCACCGGCTACACCTTC
TRBJ1-2 TRBD1 16 . TRBV4-2 CASSRDGTGEAYGYTF TGTGCCAGCAGCCGGGACGGTACAGGGGAGGCCTATGGCTACACCTTC
TRBJ1-1 . 15 . TRBV5-6 CASSRAFSGSTEAFF TGTGCCAGCAGCCGGGCGTTTTCGGGGAGTACTGAAGCTTTCTTT
TRBJ2-1 . 14 . TRBV7-8 CASSPMGRLNEQFF TGTGCCAGCAGCCCGATGGGCCGCCTTAATGAGCAGTTCTTC
TRBJ1-2 TRBD1 12 . TRBV6-5 CASTEDRAGYTF TGTGCCAGCACAGAGGACAGGGCAGGCTACACCTTC
TRBJ2-5 TRBD1 13 . TRBV29-1 CSARGQGRQTQYF TGCAGCGCTCGAGGACAGGGTCGTCAGACCCAGTACTTC
TRBJ2-1 . 15 . TRBV6-2/TRBV6-3 CASSHGGGFSNEQFF TGTGCCAGCAGCCATGGAGGGGGCTTTTCCAATGAGCAGTTCTTC
TRBJ1-3 TRBD1 15 . TRBV19 CASSTDRDSGNTIYF TGTGCCAGTAGTACCGACAGGGACTCTGGAAACACCATATATTTT
TRBJ2-3 . 15 once TRBV5-1 CASSLASETTDTQYF TGCGCCAGCAGCTTGGCTAGCGAGACCACAGATACGCAGTATTTT
TRBJ2-3 . 11 . TRBV20-1 CSARDGSTQYF TGCAGTGCTAGAGATGGGAGTACGCAGTATTTT
TRBJ1-2 . 12 . TRBV5-1 CASSEDFLGYTF TGCGCCAGCAGCGAGGACTTCCTTGGCTACACCTTC
TRBJ2-1 TRBD2 15 . TRBV4-3 CASSQGSGLAYEQFF TGCGCCAGCAGCCAAGGTTCGGGACTAGCTTATGAGCAGTTCTTC
TRBJ2-3 TRBD1 16 . TRBV19 CASSSRDRTFTDTQYF TGTGCCAGTAGTTCCCGGGACAGGACTTTCACAGATACGCAGTATTTT
TRBJ1-6 . 13 . TRBV11-3 CASSFGGNSPLHF TGTGCCAGCAGCTTCGGGGGTAATTCACCCCTCCACTTT
TRBJ2-1 TRBD1 17 . TRBV7-7 CASSLTPGGLIDNEQFF TGTGCCAGCAGCTTAACCCCAGGGGGCCTTATCGACAATGAGCAGTTCTTC
TRBJ2-7 . 14 . TRBV7-8 CASSPRQTRYEQYF TGTGCCAGCAGCCCAAGACAGACCCGCTACGAGCAGTACTTC
TRBJ1-1 . 13 . TRBV29-1 CSVLGGVTTEAFF TGCAGCGTTTTAGGGGGTGTCACCACTGAAGCTTTCTTT
TRBJ2-1 . 12 . TRBV6-5 CASKSSGREQFF TGTGCCAGCAAGAGTAGCGGCCGTGAGCAGTTCTTC
TRBJ1-1 . 13 . TRBV19 CASSSQRGTEAFF TGTGCCAGTAGTAGCCAGCGGGGCACTGAAGCTTTCTTT
TRBJ1-1 TRBD1 14 . TRBV16 CASSPRTGYTEAFF TGTGCCAGCAGCCCTAGGACAGGCTACACTGAAGCTTTCTTT
TRBJ2-1 . 14 . TRBV5-5 CASSLDRAYNEQFF TGTGCCAGCAGCTTGGACAGGGCCTACAATGAGCAGTTCTTC
TRBJ1-4 TRBD1 15 once TRBV5-5 CASSSRDRGSEKLFF TGTGCCAGCAGCTCCCGGGACAGGGGGAGCGAAAAACTGTTTTTT
TRBJ1-1 . 15 . TRBV27 CASSPRGAWNTEAFF TGTGCCAGCAGCCCCCGGGGGGCGTGGAACACTGAAGCTTTCTTT
TRBJ1-1 TRBD1 14 . TRBV19 CASSNRDRDTEAFF TGTGCCAGTAGCAACCGCGACAGGGACACTGAAGCTTTCTTT
TRBJ2-7 . 14 many TRBV11-2 CASSPVWSPYEQYF TGTGCCAGCAGCCCAGTTTGGTCGCCCTACGAGCAGTACTTC
TRBJ1-2 TRBD1 16 . TRBV7-2 CASSRAGTGQNYGYTF TGTGCCAGCAGCCGCGCCGGGACAGGCCAAAATTATGGCTACACCTTC
TRBJ1-2 . 13 . TRBV12-3/TRBV12-4 CASSQVLNYGYTF TGTGCCAGCAGTCAGGTCCTTAACTATGGCTACACCTTC
TRBJ1-1 . 13 . TRBV20-1 CSASVSEDTEAFF TGCAGTGCTAGTGTTTCGGAGGACACTGAAGCTTTCTTT
TRBJ2-1 . 16 . TRBV6-6 CASSAIGGGSYNEQFF TGTGCCAGCAGCGCAATAGGGGGGGGCTCCTACAATGAGCAGTTCTTC
TRBJ1-6 . 15 . TRBV27 CASSLGTGNNSPLHF TGTGCCAGCAGTTTAGGAACAGGGAATAATTCACCCCTCCACTTT
TRBJ1-6 . 16 few TRBV9 CASSATGLIGDSPLHF TGTGCCAGCAGCGCTACAGGGTTAATAGGGGATTCACCCCTCCACTTT
TRBJ2-1 TRBD2 15 . TRBV20-1 CSASYAGGAYNEQFF TGCAGTGCTAGTTACGCGGGGGGCGCCTACAATGAGCAGTTCTTC
TRBJ1-1 TRBD1 15 . TRBV5-1 CASSRSGQVNTEAFF TGCGCCAGCAGCCGTTCCGGACAGGTGAACACTGAAGCTTTCTTT
TRBJ1-5 . 13 . TRBV7-2 CASGEQGWQPQHF TGTGCCAGCGGAGAACAGGGATGGCAGCCCCAGCATTTT
TRBJ2-7 TRBD2 17 few TRBV5-1 CASSLWTSGRLSYEQYF TGCGCCAGCAGCTTGTGGACTAGCGGGAGACTCTCCTACGAGCAGTACTTC
TRBJ2-1 . 12 . TRBV27 CASGRSGGEQFF TGTGCCAGCGGGAGGAGCGGAGGCGAGCAGTTCTTC
TRBJ2-7 TRBD2 15 . TRBV5-5 CASAASGWSAYEQYF TGTGCCAGCGCTGCTAGCGGGTGGAGCGCCTACGAGCAGTACTTC
TRBJ2-5 . 13 . TRBV24-1 CATSAKFQETQYF TGTGCCACCAGTGCTAAGTTCCAAGAGACCCAGTACTTC
TRBJ2-3 TRBD1 18 . TRBV27 CASSSYYPGGKDTDTQYF TGTGCCAGCAGTTCCTACTACCCAGGGGGCAAAGACACAGATACGCAGTATTTT
TRBJ1-3 . 14 . TRBV3-1/TRBV3-2 CASSAGGSLNTIYF TGTGCCAGCAGCGCAGGTGGGAGCCTAAACACCATATATTTT
TRBJ1-2 . 17 . TRBV4-3 CASSQEARGWGGYGYTF TGCGCCAGCAGCCAAGAGGCCCGGGGGTGGGGAGGCTATGGCTACACCTTC
TRBJ1-1 . 12 . TRBV7-9 CASSLVVTEAFF TGTGCCAGCAGCTTAGTAGTAACTGAAGCTTTCTTT
TRBJ1-5 TRBD1 14 . TRBV30 CAWSPTGGGQPQHF TGTGCCTGGAGTCCAACAGGGGGCGGTCAGCCCCAGCATTTT
TRBJ2-5 . 14 few TRBV5-4 CASSFSRNQETQYF TGTGCCAGCAGCTTTTCCAGAAACCAAGAGACCCAGTACTTC
TRBJ1-1 . 15 . TRBV6-5 CASSYSGQSNTEAFF TGTGCCAGCAGTTACTCGGGGCAGTCGAACACTGAAGCTTTCTTT
TRBJ1-4 . 14 . TRBV19 CASRLTEENEKLFF TGTGCCAGTAGACTGACTGAAGAGAATGAAAAACTGTTTTTT